This T cell receptor (beta chain) was recorded in a study of T-cell reconstitution after alpha-beta-depleted transplantation in children. The CDR3 covers 14 residues. V lost 5 bases and J 1 base, leaving 10 bases between the germline ends. Unique molecular identifiers were incorporated when the TCRbeta library was constructed. Using its own MiXCR run on the PCR reads, TCRdb lists one record per CDR3 protein. The sample gives 600,000 to 700,000 distinct CDR3 sequences, 15% to 20% of which show up once; over 0.95% is in the top ten. V gene TRBV12-3 or TRBV12-4 combines with J gene TRBJ2-3; D possibly corresponds to TRBD1 (5 bases). Source: PBMCs from the stem cell graft donor, taken from the stem cell graft. The receptor comes from a human donor who donated a stem cell graft to a child with acute myeloid leukemia. The CDR3 bases are TGTGCCAGCAGTGCTTCACAGGGCACAGATACGCAGTATTTT. It specifies CASSASQGTDTQYF.